This T cell receptor beta chain was sequenced during a study of Graves' ophthalmopathy and Graves' hyperthyroidism. Study-level results: Detection in blood was also observed for most expanded thyroid clonotypes above 0.001 frequency. A model of 13 signatures distinguished ophthalmopathy from stable hyperthyroidism at roughly 87% sensitivity and 81.08% specificity.

RNA transcripts were the source from which TCR beta CDR3 regions were amplified. Second-round multiplex PCR came after a first-round RT-PCR that employed HTBI primers. TCRdb processed the multiplex PCR reads anew with MiXCR; each CDR3 protein has one entry. The sample consists of hundreds of thousands of distinct CDR3 sequences, around 40% of them appearing once. This clonotype occurred a few times. Its antigen is still unknown. All donors with ophthalmopathy were recorded as having moderate-to-severe activity, CAS ≥3, NOSPECS ≥4 and a duration under 3 months. PBMCs were isolated by Ficoll-Paque density gradient centrifugation, using approximately 10 ml of fresh peripheral blood as the starting material. CDR3 length equals 14 residues. V gave up 7 bases and J gave up 2 bases, with 12 bases separating them.

This sequence was found in an adult man with Graves' ophthalmopathy. V gene TRBV12-3 or TRBV12-4 combines with J gene TRBJ1-5, with D possibly matching TRBD1 (5 bases). Sequencing used peripheral blood. The CDR3 reads CASMTVARNQPQHF. DNA for the CDR3: TGTGCCAGCATGACAGTTGCCCGCAATCAGCCCCAGCATTTT.